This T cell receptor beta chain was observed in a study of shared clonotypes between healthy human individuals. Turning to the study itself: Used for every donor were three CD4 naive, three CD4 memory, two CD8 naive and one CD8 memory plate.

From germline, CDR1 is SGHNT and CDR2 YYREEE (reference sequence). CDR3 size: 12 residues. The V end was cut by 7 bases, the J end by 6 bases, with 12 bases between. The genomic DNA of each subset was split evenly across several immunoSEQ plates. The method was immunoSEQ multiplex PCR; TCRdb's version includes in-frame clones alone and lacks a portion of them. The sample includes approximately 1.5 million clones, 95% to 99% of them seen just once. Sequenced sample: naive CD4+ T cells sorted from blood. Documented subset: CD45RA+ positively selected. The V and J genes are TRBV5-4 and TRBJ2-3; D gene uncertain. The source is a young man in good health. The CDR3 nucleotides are TGTGCCAGCGCCAAAGGCGCTGATACGCAGTATTTT. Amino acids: CASAKGADTQYF.